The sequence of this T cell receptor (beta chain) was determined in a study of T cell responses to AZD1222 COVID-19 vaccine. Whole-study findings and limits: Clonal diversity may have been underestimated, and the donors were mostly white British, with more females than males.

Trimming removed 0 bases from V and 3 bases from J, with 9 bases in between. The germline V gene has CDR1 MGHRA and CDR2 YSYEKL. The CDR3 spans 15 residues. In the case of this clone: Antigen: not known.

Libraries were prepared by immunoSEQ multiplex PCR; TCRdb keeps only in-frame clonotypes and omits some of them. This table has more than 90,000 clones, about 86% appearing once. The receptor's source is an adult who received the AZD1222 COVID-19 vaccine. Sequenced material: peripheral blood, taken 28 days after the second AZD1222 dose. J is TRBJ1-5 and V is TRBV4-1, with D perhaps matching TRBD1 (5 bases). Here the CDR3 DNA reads TGCGCCAGCAGCCAAGAGGGACCGAACAATCAGCCCCAGCATTTT. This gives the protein CASSQEGPNNQPQHF.